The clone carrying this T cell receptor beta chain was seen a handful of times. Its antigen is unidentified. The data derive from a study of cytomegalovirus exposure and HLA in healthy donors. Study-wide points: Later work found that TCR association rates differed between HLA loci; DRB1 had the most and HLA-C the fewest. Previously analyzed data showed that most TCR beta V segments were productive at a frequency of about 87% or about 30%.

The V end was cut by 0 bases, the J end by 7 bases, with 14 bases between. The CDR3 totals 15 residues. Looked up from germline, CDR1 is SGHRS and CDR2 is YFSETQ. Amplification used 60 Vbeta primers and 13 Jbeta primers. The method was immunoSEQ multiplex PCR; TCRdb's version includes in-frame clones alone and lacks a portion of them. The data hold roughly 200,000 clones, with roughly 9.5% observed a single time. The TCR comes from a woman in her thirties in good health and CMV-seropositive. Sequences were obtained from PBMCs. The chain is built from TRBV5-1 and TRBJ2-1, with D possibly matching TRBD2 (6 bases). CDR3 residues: CASSLANGGRNEQFF. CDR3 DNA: TGCGCCAGCAGCTTGGCCAACGGGGGAAGGAATGAGCAGTTCTTC.